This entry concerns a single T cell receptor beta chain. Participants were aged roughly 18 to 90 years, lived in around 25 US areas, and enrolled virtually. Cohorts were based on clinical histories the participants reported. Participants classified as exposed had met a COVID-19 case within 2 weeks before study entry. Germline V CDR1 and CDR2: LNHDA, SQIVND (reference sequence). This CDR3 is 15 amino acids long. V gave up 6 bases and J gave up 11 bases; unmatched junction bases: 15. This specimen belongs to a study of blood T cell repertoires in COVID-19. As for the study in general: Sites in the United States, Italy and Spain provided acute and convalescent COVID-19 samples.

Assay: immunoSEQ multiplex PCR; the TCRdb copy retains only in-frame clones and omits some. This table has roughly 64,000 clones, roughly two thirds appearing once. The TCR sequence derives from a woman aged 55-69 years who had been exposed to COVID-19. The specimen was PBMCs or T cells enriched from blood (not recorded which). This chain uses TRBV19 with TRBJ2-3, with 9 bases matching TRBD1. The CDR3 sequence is CASSHTGTGIRMQYF. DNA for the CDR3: TGTGCCAGTAGCCATACCGGGACAGGGATTCGCATGCAGTATTTT.